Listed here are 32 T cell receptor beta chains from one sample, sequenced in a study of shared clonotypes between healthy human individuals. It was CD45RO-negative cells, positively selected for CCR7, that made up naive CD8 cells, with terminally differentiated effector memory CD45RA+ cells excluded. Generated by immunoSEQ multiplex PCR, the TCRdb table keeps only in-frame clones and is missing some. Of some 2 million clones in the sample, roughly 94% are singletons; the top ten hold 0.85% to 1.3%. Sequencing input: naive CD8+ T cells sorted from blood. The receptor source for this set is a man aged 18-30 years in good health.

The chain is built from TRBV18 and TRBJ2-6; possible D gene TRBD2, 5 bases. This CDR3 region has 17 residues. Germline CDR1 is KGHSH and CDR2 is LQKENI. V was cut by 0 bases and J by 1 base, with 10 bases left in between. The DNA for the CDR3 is TGTGCCAGCTCACCACCTCCCGGGGAGTCTGGGGCCAACGTCCTGACTTTC. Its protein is CASSPPPGESGANVLTF. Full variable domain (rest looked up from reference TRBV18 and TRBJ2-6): NAGVMQNPRHLVRRRGQEARLRCSPMKGHSHVYWYRQLPEEGLKFMVYLQKENIIDESGMPKERFSAEFPKEGPSILRIQQVVRGDSAAYFCASSPPPGESGANVLTFGAGSRLTVL.

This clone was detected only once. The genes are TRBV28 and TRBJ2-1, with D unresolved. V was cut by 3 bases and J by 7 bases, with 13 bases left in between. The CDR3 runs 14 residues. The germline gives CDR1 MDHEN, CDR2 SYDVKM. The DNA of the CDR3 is TGTGCCAGCAGTTTCTCACAACTGGATAATGAGCAGTTCTTC. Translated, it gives CASSFSQLDNEQFF.

The CDR3 region has the DNA TGCGCCAGCAGCCAAGAAGGTTTGTCTCGCTCACCCCTCCACTTT. Encoded protein: CASSQEGLSRSPLHF. The genes are TRBV4-1 and TRBJ1-6; D is undetermined. This CDR3 is built from 15 residues. The V end lost 0 bases, the J end lost 10 bases, and 13 bases lay between the germline ends. The germline CDR1 and CDR2 sequences are MGHRA and YSYEKL.

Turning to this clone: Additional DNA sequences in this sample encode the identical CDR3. This CDR3 is CASSLGGYNEQFF. CDR3 coding DNA: TGCGCCAGCAGCTTGGGTGGGTACAATGAGCAGTTCTTC. The chain joins TRBV5-1 to TRBJ2-1; D is undetermined. Deletions cut 0 bases from V and 4 bases from J, with 5 bases between. The CDR3 runs to 13 residues. Germline-derived CDR1 and CDR2 are SGHRS and YFSETQ.

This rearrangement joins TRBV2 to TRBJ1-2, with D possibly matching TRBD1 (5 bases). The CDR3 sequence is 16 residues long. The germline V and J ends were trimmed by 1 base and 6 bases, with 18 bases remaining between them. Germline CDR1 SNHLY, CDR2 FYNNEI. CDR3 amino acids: CASSEGRGNGGHGYTF. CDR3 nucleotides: TGTGCCAGCAGTGAAGGTCGGGGGAACGGCGGCCATGGCTACACCTTC.

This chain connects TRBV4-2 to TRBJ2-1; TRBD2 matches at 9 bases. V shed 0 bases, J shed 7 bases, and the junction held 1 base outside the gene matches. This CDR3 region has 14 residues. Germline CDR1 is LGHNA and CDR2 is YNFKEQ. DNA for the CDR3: TGTGCCAGCAGCCAAGAAACTAGCGGGAATGAGCAGTTCTTC. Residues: CASSQETSGNEQFF.

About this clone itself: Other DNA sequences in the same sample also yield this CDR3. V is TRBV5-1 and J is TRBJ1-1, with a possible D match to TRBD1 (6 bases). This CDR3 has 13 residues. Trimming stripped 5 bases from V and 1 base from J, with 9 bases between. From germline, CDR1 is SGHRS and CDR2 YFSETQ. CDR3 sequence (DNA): TGCGCCAGCAGTTGGGGACAGAACACTGAAGCTTTCTTT. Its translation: CASSWGQNTEAFF.

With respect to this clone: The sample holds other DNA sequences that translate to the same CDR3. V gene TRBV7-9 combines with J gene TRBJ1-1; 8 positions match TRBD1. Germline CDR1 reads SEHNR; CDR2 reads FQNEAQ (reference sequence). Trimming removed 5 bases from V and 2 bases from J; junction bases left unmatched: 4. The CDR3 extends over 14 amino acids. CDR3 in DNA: TGTGCCAGCAGCCCTGGACAGGGAAACACTGAAGCTTTCTTT. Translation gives CASSPGQGNTEAFF.

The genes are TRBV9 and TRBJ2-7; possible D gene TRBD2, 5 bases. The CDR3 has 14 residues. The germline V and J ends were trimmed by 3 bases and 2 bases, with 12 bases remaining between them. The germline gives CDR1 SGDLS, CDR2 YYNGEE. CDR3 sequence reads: CASSASGFTYEQYF. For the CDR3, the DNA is TGTGCCAGCAGCGCATCGGGATTCACCTACGAGCAGTACTTC.

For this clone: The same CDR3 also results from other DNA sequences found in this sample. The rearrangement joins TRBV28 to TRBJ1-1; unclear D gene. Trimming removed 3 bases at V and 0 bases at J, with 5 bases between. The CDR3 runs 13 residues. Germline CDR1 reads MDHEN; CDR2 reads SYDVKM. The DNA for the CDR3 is TGTGCCAGCAGTTTGGGGATGAACACTGAAGCTTTCTTT. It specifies CASSLGMNTEAFF.

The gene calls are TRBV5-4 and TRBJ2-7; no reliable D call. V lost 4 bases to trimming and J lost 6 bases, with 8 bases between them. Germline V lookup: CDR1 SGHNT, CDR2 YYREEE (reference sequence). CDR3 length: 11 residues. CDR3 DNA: TGTGCCAGCAGCGGATTTAGCGAGCAGTACTTC. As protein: CASSGFSEQYF.

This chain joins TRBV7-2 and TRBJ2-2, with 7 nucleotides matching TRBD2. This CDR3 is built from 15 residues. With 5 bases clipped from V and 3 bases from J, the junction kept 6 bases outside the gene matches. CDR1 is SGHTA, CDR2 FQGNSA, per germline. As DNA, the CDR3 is TGTGCCAGCAGCCCCGTGGCGGGAGACACCGGGGAGCTGTTTTTT. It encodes CASSPVAGDTGELFF. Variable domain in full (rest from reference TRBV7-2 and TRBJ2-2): GAGVSQSPSNKVTEKGKDVELRCDPISGHTALYWYRQSLGQGLEFLIYFQGNSAPDKSGLPSDRFSAERTGGSVSTLTIQRTQQEDSAVYLCASSPVAGDTGELFFGEGSRLTVL.

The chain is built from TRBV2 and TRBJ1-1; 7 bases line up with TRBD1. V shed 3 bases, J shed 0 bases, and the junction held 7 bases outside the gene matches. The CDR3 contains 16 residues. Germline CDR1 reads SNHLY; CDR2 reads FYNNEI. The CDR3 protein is CASSEADRSMNTEAFF. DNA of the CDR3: TGTGCCAGCAGTGAGGCGGACAGGAGTATGAACACTGAAGCTTTCTTT.

The CDR3 DNA follows: TGTGCCAGCAGTGTCCAGGGGGCACAAGAGACCCAGTACTTC. It codes for CASSVQGAQETQYF. The J gene is TRBJ2-5, the V gene TRBV25-1, with 8 bases matching TRBD1. The CDR3 consists of 14 residues. The junction had 3 bases not matched to a gene; V was cut back by 4 bases and J by 2 bases. Germline assignment: CDR1 MGHDK and CDR2 SYGVNS.

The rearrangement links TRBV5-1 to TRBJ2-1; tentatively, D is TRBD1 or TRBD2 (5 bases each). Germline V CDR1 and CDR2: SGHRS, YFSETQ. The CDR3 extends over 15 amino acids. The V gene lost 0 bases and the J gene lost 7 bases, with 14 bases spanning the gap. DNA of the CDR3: TGCGCCAGCAGCTTGGAAGGGGAGTTGGGTAATGAGCAGTTCTTC. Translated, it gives CASSLEGELGNEQFF.

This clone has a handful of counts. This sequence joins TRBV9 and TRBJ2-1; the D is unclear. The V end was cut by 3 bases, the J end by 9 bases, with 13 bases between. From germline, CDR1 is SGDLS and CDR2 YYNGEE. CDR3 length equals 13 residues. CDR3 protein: CASSDNAWGEQFF. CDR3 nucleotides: TGTGCCAGCAGCGATAACGCTTGGGGTGAGCAGTTCTTC.

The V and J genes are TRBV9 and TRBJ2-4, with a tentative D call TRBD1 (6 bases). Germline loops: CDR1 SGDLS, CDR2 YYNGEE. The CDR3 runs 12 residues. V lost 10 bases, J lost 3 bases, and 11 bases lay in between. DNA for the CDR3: TGTGCCTCAGCAGGGGACAAAAACATTCAGTACTTC. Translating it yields CASAGDKNIQYF.

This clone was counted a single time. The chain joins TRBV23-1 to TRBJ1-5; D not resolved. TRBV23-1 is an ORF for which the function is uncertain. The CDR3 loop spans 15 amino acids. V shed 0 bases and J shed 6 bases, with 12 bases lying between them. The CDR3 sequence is CASSQSGQYCQPQHF. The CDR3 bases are TGCGCCAGCAGTCAATCCGGCCAGTATTGTCAGCCCCAGCATTTT.

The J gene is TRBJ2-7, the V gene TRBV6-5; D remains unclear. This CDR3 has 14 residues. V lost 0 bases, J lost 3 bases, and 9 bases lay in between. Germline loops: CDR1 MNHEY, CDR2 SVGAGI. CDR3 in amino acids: CASSYSQALYEQYF. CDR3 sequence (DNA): TGTGCCAGCAGTTACTCCCAGGCTCTCTACGAGCAGTACTTC.

The CDR3 reads CASSSLAGEQFF. The DNA of the CDR3 is TGTGCCAGCAGCTCGCTAGCGGGTGAGCAGTTCTTC. The chain has TRBV7-9 and TRBJ2-1; 8 bases are a match to TRBD2. This CDR3 has 12 residues. With 4 bases clipped from V and 9 bases from J, the junction kept 2 bases outside the gene matches. CDR1 is SEHNR and CDR2 is FQNEAQ in the germline V gene (reference sequence).

CDR3 region: CASSLLADTGEQYF. The CDR3 DNA reads TGTGCCAGCAGCTTGTTGGCGGATACGGGCGAGCAGTACTTC. The chain combines TRBV5-4 with TRBJ2-7; no clear D gene. This CDR3 contains 14 residues. V lost 1 base and J 6 bases, leaving 14 bases between the germline ends. Germline V gene sequence: CDR1 SGHNT, CDR2 YYREEE (reference sequence). The full variable domain, rest sourced from reference TRBV5-4 and TRBJ2-7, is ETGVTQSPTHLIKTRGQQVTLRCSSQSGHNTVSWYQQALGQGPQFIFQYYREEENGRGNFPPRFSGLQFPNYSSELNVNALELDDSALYLCASSLLADTGEQYFGPGTRLTVT.

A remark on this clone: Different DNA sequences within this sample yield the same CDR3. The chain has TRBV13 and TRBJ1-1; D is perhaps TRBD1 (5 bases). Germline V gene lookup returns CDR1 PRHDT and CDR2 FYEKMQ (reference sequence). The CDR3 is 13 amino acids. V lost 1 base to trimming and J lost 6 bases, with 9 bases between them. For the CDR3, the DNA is TGTGCCAGCAGCTTAGCGGGGGGGGCTGAAGCTTTCTTT. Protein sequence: CASSLAGGAEAFF.

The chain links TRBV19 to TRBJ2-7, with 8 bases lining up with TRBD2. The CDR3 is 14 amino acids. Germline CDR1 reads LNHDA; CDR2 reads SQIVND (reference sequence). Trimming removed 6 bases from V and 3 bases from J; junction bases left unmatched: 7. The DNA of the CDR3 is TGTGCCAGTAGCCCAGCGGGAGCTCTCTACGAGCAGTACTTC. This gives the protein CASSPAGALYEQYF.

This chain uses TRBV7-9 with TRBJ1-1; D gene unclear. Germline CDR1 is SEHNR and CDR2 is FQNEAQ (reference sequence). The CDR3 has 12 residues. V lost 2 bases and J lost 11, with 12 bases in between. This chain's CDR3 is CASSLISFFAFF. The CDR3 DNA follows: TGTGCCAGCAGCTTAATCTCTTTTTTTGCTTTCTTT.

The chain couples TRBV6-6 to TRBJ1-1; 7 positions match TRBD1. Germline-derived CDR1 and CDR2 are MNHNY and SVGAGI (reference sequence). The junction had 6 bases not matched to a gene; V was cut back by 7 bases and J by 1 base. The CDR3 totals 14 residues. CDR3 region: CASNPGQWNTEAFF. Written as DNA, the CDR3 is TGTGCCAGCAATCCGGGACAGTGGAACACTGAAGCTTTCTTT.

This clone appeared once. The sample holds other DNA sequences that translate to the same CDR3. The CDR3 spells CASSYLGTQETQYF. The CDR3 nucleotides are TGTGCCAGCAGTTACTTAGGGACCCAAGAGACCCAGTACTTC. The chain uses TRBV6-5 and TRBJ2-5; D may be TRBD1 or TRBD2 (5 bases each). The V gene's germline CDR1 is MNHEY and CDR2 SVGAGI. The CDR3 runs to 14 residues. The V end lost 1 base, the J end lost 1 base, and 7 bases lay between the germline ends.

CDR3 amino acids: CASSLSGTGEFGVNTEAFF. The CDR3 nucleotides read TGTGCCAGCAGTTTATCCGGGACAGGGGAGTTTGGGGTGAACACTGAAGCTTTCTTT. The rearrangement links TRBV27 to TRBJ1-1; 10 bases line up with TRBD1. The V gene end was trimmed by 0 bases and the J gene end by 0 bases; junction bases not matched to a gene: 10. The CDR3 runs to 19 residues. CDR1 is MNHEY, CDR2 SMNVEV, per germline (reference sequence).

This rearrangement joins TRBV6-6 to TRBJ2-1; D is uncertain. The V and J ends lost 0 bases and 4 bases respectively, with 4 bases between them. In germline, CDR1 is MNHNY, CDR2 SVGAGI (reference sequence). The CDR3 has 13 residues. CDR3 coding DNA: TGTGCCAGCAGTTACTCATCGTACAATGAGCAGTTCTTC. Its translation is CASSYSSYNEQFF.

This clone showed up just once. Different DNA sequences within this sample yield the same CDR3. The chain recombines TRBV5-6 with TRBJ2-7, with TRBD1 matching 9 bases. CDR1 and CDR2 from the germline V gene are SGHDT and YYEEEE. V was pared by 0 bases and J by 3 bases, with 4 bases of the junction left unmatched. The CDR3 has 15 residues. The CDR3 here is CASSLEGQGLYEQYF. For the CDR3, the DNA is TGTGCCAGCAGCTTGGAGGGACAGGGACTCTACGAGCAGTACTTC.

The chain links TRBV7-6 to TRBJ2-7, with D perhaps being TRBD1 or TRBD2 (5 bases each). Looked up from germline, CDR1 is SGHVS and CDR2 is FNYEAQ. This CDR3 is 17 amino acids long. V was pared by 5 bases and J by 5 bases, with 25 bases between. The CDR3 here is CASSQTAVWVAGNEQYF. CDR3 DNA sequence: TGTGCCAGCAGCCAGACAGCGGTGTGGGTGGCTGGGAACGAGCAGTACTTC.

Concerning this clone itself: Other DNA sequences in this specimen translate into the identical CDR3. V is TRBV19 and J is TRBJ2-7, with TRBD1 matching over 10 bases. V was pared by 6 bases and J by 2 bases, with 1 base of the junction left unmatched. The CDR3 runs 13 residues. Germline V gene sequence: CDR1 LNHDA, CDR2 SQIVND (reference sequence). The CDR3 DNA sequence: TGTGCCAGTAGGGACAGGGGGACCTACGAGCAGTACTTC. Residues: CASRDRGTYEQYF.

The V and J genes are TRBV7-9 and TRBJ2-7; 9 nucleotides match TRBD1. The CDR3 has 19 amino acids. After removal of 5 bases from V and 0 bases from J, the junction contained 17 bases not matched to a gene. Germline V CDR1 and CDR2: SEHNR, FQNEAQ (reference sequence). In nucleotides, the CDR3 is TGTGCCAGCAGCCCGCTCGTCCCGGGACAGGGAAGGAGCTCCTACGAGCAGTACTTC. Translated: CASSPLVPGQGRSSYEQYF.